This is a list of T cell receptor beta chains from one sample in a study of CD8 T cells in Susac syndrome. TCRdb independently ran MiXCR on the immunoSEQ multiplex PCR reads; one entry per CDR3 protein. The sample holds 250,000 or so distinct CDR3 sequences, 90% to 95% seen once. The sequencing sample was made of CD4+ T cells from PBMCs. All receptors derive from a human donor with multiple sclerosis. Both conserved end residues are part of each CDR3. A D gene is named only where the DNA matches it firmly. For some rows the clone size is stated as once, few or many, or as a class when expanded; others skip it.

>.|TRBJ1-2|TRBD1|TRBV27
CASTRTGVNYGYTF
TGTGCCAGCACCCGGACAGGGGTCAACTATGGCTACACCTTC
>.|TRBJ2-1|TRBD1|TRBV11-3
CASSTPGQGAGEQFF
TGTGCCAGCAGCACACCGGGACAGGGGGCCGGTGAGCAGTTCTTC
>.|TRBJ1-4|.|TRBV12-3/TRBV12-4
CASSFSGKLFF
TGTGCCAGCAGTTTTAGCGGAAAACTGTTTTTT
>.|TRBJ2-1|TRBD1|TRBV5-6
CASSRDRPPFNEQFF
TGTGCCAGCAGCCGGGACAGACCTCCGTTCAATGAGCAGTTCTTC
>.|TRBJ2-7|.|TRBV29-1
CSVLTETYEQYF
TGCAGCGTGCTGACAGAAACCTACGAGCAGTACTTC
>.|TRBJ1-2|.|TRBV7-3
CASSLMARAGGSYGYTF
TGTGCCAGCAGCTTAATGGCCCGGGCAGGCGGGAGCTATGGCTACACCTTC
>.|TRBJ1-2|.|TRBV7-9
CASSYAGDYGYTF
TGTGCCAGCAGTTATGCAGGGGATTATGGCTACACCTTC
>.|TRBJ2-5|.|TRBV9
CASSVGDKGETQYF
TGTGCCAGCAGCGTAGGCGACAAAGGCGAGACCCAGTACTTC
>.|TRBJ1-5|.|TRBV19
CASSMGGNQPQHF
TGTGCCAGTAGTATGGGAGGGAATCAGCCCCAGCATTTT
>.|TRBJ2-2|.|TRBV7-9
CASRPGELFF
TGTGCCAGCAGACCCGGGGAGCTGTTTTTT
>.|TRBJ2-3|TRBD2|TRBV2
CASSERGSGNTDTQYF
TGTGCCAGCAGTGAACGGGGGAGCGGGAACACAGATACGCAGTATTTT
>.|TRBJ1-4|.|TRBV15
CATSRGPNEKLFF
TGTGCCACCAGCAGAGGACCTAATGAAAAACTGTTTTTT
>.|TRBJ1-2|TRBD1|TRBV14
CASSQEDRGVYGYTF
TGTGCCAGCAGCCAAGAGGACAGGGGGGTTTATGGCTACACCTTC
>.|TRBJ2-6|.|TRBV24-1
CATSDQRDPSSGANVLTF
TGTGCCACCAGTGACCAACGGGACCCGAGCTCTGGGGCCAACGTCCTGACTTTC
>.|TRBJ2-5|.|TRBV1
CTSSQAGRGETQYF
TGCACCAGCAGCCAAGCAGGGCGGGGAGAGACCCAGTACTTC
>.|TRBJ2-4|TRBD2|TRBV20-1
CSARGLAGENKNIQYF
TGCAGTGCCCGGGGACTAGCGGGAGAGAACAAAAACATTCAGTACTTC
>.|TRBJ2-5|.|TRBV6-6
CASSSSGEGGTQYF
TGTGCCAGCAGTTCGTCGGGGGAAGGCGGGACCCAGTACTTC
>.|TRBJ2-2|TRBD2|TRBV4-1
CASSQWTSGGRAPSGELFF
TGCGCCAGCAGCCAGTGGACTAGCGGGGGCCGCGCGCCGTCTGGGGAGCTGTTTTTT
>.|TRBJ1-2|.|TRBV20-1
CSAYDSFYGYTF
TGCAGTGCTTATGACAGCTTCTATGGCTACACCTTC
>.|TRBJ1-3|.|TRBV20-1
CSAREEKNTIYF
TGCAGTGCTAGAGAGGAGAAAAACACCATATATTTT
>.|TRBJ1-4|.|TRBV14
CASSQVGSRMKKLFF
TGTGCCAGCAGCCAAGTTGGGAGTAGAATGAAAAAACTGTTTTTT
>.|TRBJ1-5|TRBD1|TRBV28
CASSLRTGGFNQPQHF
TGTGCCAGCAGTCTCCGGACAGGGGGTTTCAATCAGCCCCAGCATTTT
>.|TRBJ2-7|TRBD2|TRBV28
CASSSSGGTYEQYF
TGTGCCAGCAGTTCTAGCGGGGGGACCTACGAGCAGTACTTC
>.|TRBJ2-1|.|TRBV24-1
CATSEDKYNEQFF
TGTGCCACCAGTGAGGACAAGTACAATGAGCAGTTCTTC
>.|TRBJ2-7|.|TRBV30
CAWSPRPYEQYF
TGTGCCTGGAGCCCGCGTCCGTACGAGCAGTACTTC
>.|TRBJ2-1|TRBD2|TRBV7-3
CASSFTSGGHNEQFF
TGTGCCAGCAGCTTCACTAGCGGGGGCCACAATGAGCAGTTCTTC
>.|TRBJ1-1|.|TRBV29-1
CSVGVSATNTEAFF
TGCAGCGTTGGGGTTTCAGCTACGAACACTGAAGCTTTCTTT
>.|TRBJ2-7|.|TRBV11-1
CASSFDLYYEQYF
TGTGCCAGCAGCTTTGACCTTTATTACGAGCAGTACTTC
>.|TRBJ2-7|.|TRBV30
CAWSVGTGPYEQYF
TGTGCCTGGAGTGTAGGGACGGGACCCTACGAGCAGTACTTC
>.|TRBJ2-2|TRBD2|TRBV11-2
CASSLDLAGVNGELFF
TGTGCCAGCAGCTTAGATCTAGCGGGAGTGAACGGGGAGCTGTTTTTT
>.|TRBJ2-2|TRBD2|TRBV12-3/TRBV12-4
CASTSGGTENTGELFF
TGTGCCAGCACCTCCGGGGGGACCGAGAACACCGGGGAGCTGTTTTTT
>.|TRBJ1-1|TRBD1|TRBV5-4
CASSRGQGVTEAFF
TGTGCCAGCAGCCGCGGACAGGGGGTCACTGAAGCTTTCTTT
>.|TRBJ1-1|TRBD1|TRBV18
CASSLDRGSRSTEAFF
TGTGCCAGCTCGCTGGACAGGGGGAGTCGGAGCACTGAAGCTTTCTTT
>.|TRBJ1-1|.|TRBV3-1
CASSQLSGPPAFF
TGTGCCAGCAGCCAACTCAGCGGGCCCCCGGCTTTCTTT
>.|TRBJ2-7|.|TRBV6-1
CASKPAGRIGGYREQYF
TGTGCCAGCAAACCCGCGGGGCGGATTGGGGGTTATCGCGAGCAGTACTTC
>once|TRBJ1-3|.|TRBV7-8
CASSDTGGNTIYF
TGTGCCAGCAGCGATACAGGGGGAAACACCATATATTTT
>few|TRBJ2-2|.|TRBV5-1
CASTSGAGTGELFF
TGCGCCAGCACCTCGGGGGCCGGCACCGGGGAGCTGTTTTTT
>.|TRBJ2-3|.|TRBV9
CASSVRQGPSTDTQYF
TGTGCCAGCAGCGTACGTCAGGGGCCCTCCACAGATACGCAGTATTTT
>once|TRBJ2-5|TRBD2|TRBV3-1
CASSQDNGRVPGGGTQYF
TGTGCCAGCAGCCAAGACAACGGGAGGGTACCCGGCGGGGGGACCCAGTACTTC
>.|TRBJ2-5|TRBD1|TRBV13
CASSLRDREGSQYF
TGTGCCAGCAGCTTGCGGGACAGGGAAGGGTCCCAGTACTTC
>once|TRBJ2-1|TRBD2|TRBV4-1
CASSRLGLAGNEQFF
TGCGCCAGCAGCCGGCTAGGGCTAGCGGGGAATGAGCAGTTCTTC
>.|TRBJ1-1|.|TRBV4-1
CASSRSDSPEAFF
TGCGCCAGCAGCCGATCGGACAGTCCTGAAGCTTTCTTT
>.|TRBJ1-6|TRBD1|TRBV27
CASSLRARTGISPLHF
TGTGCCAGCAGTTTACGAGCTCGGACAGGGATTTCACCCCTCCACTTT
>.|TRBJ2-5|.|TRBV24-1
CATSAPGGGRGQYF
TGTGCCACCAGTGCCCCCGGCGGAGGGCGGGGCCAGTACTTC
>.|TRBJ2-6|TRBD2|TRBV18
CASSPGLQGLELGGANVLTF
TGTGCCAGCTCACCGGGTCTTCAAGGACTAGAATTAGGTGGGGCCAACGTCCTGACTTTC
>.|TRBJ2-3|TRBD2|TRBV5-6
CASSFPVASGDTQYF
TGTGCCAGCAGCTTTCCCGTGGCTAGCGGGGATACGCAGTATTTT
>.|TRBJ2-5|.|TRBV7-6
CASSLVGGLQETQYF
TGTGCCAGCAGCTTAGTAGGCGGGTTACAAGAGACCCAGTACTTC
>.|TRBJ2-3|TRBD2|TRBV4-2
CASSQEGTSGVGDTQYF
TGTGCCAGCAGCCAAGAAGGGACTAGCGGGGTAGGAGATACGCAGTATTTT
>.|TRBJ2-1|TRBD2|TRBV20-1
CSAKKLAGYNEQFF
TGCAGTGCCAAAAAGCTAGCGGGTTACAATGAGCAGTTCTTC
>.|TRBJ2-2|.|TRBV10-2
CATQTGWGNTGELFF
TGCGCCACCCAGACTGGGTGGGGGAACACCGGGGAGCTGTTTTTT
>.|TRBJ1-1|.|TRBV5-1
CASSLLRGPNTEAFF
TGCGCCAGCAGCTTGTTAAGGGGACCGAACACTGAAGCTTTCTTT
>.|TRBJ1-2|.|TRBV3-1
CASSSGRGYTF
TGTGCCAGCAGCTCCGGTCGGGGCTACACCTTC